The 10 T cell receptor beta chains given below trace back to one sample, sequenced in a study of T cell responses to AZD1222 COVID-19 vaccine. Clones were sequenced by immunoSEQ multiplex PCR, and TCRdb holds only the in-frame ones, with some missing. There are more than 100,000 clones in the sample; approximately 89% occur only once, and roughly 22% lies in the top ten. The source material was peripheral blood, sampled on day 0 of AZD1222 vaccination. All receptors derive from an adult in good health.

The CDR3 region has the DNA TGTGCCAGCAGTTATCAACAGGAAACGGGCAATGAGCAGTTCTTC. This encodes CASSYQQETGNEQFF. The chain links TRBV6-5 to TRBJ2-1; weak D call: TRBD1 (5 bases). Trimming shortened V by 3 bases and J by 6 bases, and 15 bases separated the two germline ends. The CDR3 covers 15 residues. Germline CDR1 and CDR2: MNHEY and SVGAGI.

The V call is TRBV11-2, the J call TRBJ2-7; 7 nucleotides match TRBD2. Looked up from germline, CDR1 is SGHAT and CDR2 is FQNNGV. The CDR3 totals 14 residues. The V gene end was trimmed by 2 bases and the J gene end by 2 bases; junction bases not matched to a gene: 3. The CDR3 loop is CASSLPGGTYEQYF. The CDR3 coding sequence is TGTGCCAGCAGCTTACCGGGAGGAACCTACGAGCAGTACTTC. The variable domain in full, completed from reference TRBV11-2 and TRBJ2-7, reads EAGVAQSPRYKIIEKRQSVAFWCNPISGHATLYWYQQILGQGPKLLIQFQNNGVVDDSQLPKDRFSAERLKGVDSTLKIQPAKLEDSAVYLCASSLPGGTYEQYFGPGTRLTVT.

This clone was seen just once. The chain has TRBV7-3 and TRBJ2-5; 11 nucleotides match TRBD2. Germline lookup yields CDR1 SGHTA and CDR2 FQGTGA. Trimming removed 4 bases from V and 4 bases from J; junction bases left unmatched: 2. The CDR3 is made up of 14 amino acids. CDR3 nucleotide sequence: TGTGCCAGCAGCTACCTAGCGGGGGGAGAGACCCAGTACTTC. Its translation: CASSYLAGGETQYF.

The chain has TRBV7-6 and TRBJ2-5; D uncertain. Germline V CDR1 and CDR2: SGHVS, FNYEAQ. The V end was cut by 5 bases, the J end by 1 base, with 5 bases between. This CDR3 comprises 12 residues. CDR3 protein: CASSRPQETQYF. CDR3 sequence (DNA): TGTGCCAGCAGCCGACCCCAAGAGACCCAGTACTTC.

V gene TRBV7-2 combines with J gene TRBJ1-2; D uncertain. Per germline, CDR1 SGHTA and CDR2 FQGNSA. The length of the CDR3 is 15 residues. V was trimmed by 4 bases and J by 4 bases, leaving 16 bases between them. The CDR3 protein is CASSSPPDGVYGYTF. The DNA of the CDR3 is TGTGCCAGCAGCTCCCCTCCAGATGGGGTCTATGGCTACACCTTC. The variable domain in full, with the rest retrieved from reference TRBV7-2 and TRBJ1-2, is GAGVSQSPSNKVTEKGKDVELRCDPISGHTALYWYRQSLGQGLEFLIYFQGNSAPDKSGLPSDRFSAERTGGSVSTLTIQRTQQEDSAVYLCASSSPPDGVYGYTFGSGTRLTVV.

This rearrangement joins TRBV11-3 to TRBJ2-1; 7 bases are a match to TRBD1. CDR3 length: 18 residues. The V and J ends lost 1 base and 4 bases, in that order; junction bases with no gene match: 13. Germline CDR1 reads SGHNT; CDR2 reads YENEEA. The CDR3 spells CASSLGGSGTDLYNEQFF. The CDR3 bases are TGTGCCAGCAGCTTAGGGGGATCCGGGACAGATTTATACAATGAGCAGTTCTTC.

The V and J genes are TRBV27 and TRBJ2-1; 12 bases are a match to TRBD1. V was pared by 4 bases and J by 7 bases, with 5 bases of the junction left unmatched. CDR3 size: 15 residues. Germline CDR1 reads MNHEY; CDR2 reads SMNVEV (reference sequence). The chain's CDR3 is CASSWDRGRRNEQFF. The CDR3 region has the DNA TGTGCCAGCAGTTGGGACAGGGGGCGTAGGAATGAGCAGTTCTTC.

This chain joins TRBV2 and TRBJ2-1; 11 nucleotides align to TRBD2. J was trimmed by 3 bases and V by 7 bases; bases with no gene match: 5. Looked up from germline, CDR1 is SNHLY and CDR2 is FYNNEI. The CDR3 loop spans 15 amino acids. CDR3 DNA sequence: TGTGCCAGCACCCCACTAGCGGGAGACTACAATGAGCAGTTCTTC. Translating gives CASTPLAGDYNEQFF.

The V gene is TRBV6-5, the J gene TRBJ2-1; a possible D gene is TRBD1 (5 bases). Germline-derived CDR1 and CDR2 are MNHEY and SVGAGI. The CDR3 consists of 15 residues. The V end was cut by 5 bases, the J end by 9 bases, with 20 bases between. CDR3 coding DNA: TGTGCCAGCAGTAGGGGAAGGGATATATATAGTGAGCAGTTCTTC. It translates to CASSRGRDIYSEQFF.

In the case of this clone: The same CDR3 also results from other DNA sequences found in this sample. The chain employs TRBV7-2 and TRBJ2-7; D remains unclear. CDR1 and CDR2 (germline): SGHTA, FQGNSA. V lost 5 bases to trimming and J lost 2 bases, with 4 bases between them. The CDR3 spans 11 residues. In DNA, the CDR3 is TGTGCCAGCAGCCCGGCCTACGAGCAGTACTTC. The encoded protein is CASSPAYEQYF.